This passage covers 11 T cell receptor beta chains from one sample sequenced in a study of early T cells in non-severe SARS-CoV-2 infection. One entry per CDR3 protein, called by TCRdb with MiXCR from the 5' RACE reads. Of just under 90,000 distinct CDR3 sequences in the sample, 13% to 15% were seen once. The specimen was whole blood. All receptors come from an adult who was a healthcare worker with PCR-confirmed SARS-CoV-2 infection or an uninfected control (not recorded which).

This chain joins TRBV11-2 and TRBJ2-1; D unresolved. Germline V CDR1 and CDR2: SGHAT, FQNNGV. This CDR3 comprises 16 residues. The germline V and J ends were trimmed by 2 bases and 0 bases, with 11 bases remaining between them. The CDR3 DNA is TGTGCCAGCAGCTTATACCTAGTTCTCTCCTACAATGAGCAGTTCTTC. Protein product: CASSLYLVLSYNEQFF.

This clonotype was counted at least ten times. The rearrangement links TRBV5-5 to TRBJ1-1; D unclear. V lost 4 bases, J lost 8 bases, and 18 bases lay in between. The CDR3 spans 14 residues. The germline CDR1 and CDR2 sequences are SGHKS and YYEKEE (reference sequence). As DNA, the CDR3 is TGTGCCAGCAGCCCTAAGGACCGCCCTATGGAAGCTTTCTTT. Its protein product is CASSPKDRPMEAFF. Full variable domain (outside the CDR3, taken from reference TRBV5-5 and TRBJ1-1): DAGVTQSPTHLIKTRGQQVTLRCSPISGHKSVSWYQQVLGQGPQFIFQYYEKEERGRGNFPDRFSARQFPNYSSELNVNALLLGDSALYLCASSPKDRPMEAFFGQGTRLTVV.

The CDR3 reads CSAFEAFF. The DNA of the CDR3 is TGCAGTGCCTTTGAAGCTTTCTTT. This chain links TRBV20-1 with TRBJ1-1; D ambiguous. V was shortened by 6 bases and J by 7 bases, with 3 bases between the two germline ends. This CDR3 has 8 amino acids. From germline, CDR1 is DFQATT and CDR2 SNEGSKA (reference sequence).

This clonotype was detected many times. The V and J genes are TRBV7-9 and TRBJ1-1, with D hard to call. Trimming pared 2 bases from V and 0 bases from J, leaving 7 bases between. The CDR3 is 14 amino acids. Germline CDR1 reads SEHNR; CDR2 reads FQNEAQ (reference sequence). CDR3 nucleotides: TGTGCCAGCAGCTTACAGAGTATGAACACTGAAGCTTTCTTT. It codes for CASSLQSMNTEAFF. The variable domain in full, with the rest retrieved from reference TRBV7-9 and TRBJ1-1, is DTGVSQNPRHKITKRGQNVTFRCDPISEHNRLYWYRQTLGQGPEFLTYFQNEAQLEKSRLLSDRFSAERPKGSFSTLEIQRTEQGDSAMYLCASSLQSMNTEAFFGQGTRLTVV.

The chain joins TRBV5-1 to TRBJ1-1, with 10 nucleotides matching TRBD1. CDR1 and CDR2 from the germline V gene are SGHRS and YFSETQ. The CDR3 is 18 residues long. The V and J ends lost 4 bases and 3 bases, in that order; junction bases with no gene match: 15. The DNA for the CDR3 is TGCGCCAGCAGCCTCTACAGGACTTGGACAGGGGGGGACACTGAAGCTTTCTTT. Translation: CASSLYRTWTGGDTEAFF.

This clonotype was observed a handful of times. The CDR3 DNA follows: TGTGCCAGCAGCGTAACAGGGGGCGCAGAATACGAGCAGTACTTC. It encodes CASSVTGGAEYEQYF. V is TRBV7-2 and J is TRBJ2-7, with TRBD1 matching over 9 bases. V trimming: 5 bases; J trimming: 4 bases; junction bases outside the gene matches: 9. Germline CDR1 reads SGHTA; CDR2 reads FQGNSA. This CDR3 spans 15 amino acids.

This clonotype showed up many times. The chain couples TRBV4-1 to TRBJ1-6; TRBD1 might be the D (6 bases). Trimming pared 8 bases from V and 8 bases from J, leaving 19 bases between. The V gene's germline CDR1 is MGHRA and CDR2 YSYEKL. The CDR3 length is 15 residues. The CDR3, as DNA: TGCGCCAGCGGACCCACCACAGGGAGCTATTCACCCCTCCACTTT. As protein: CASGPTTGSYSPLHF.

This clonotype was picked up many times. This chain connects TRBV28 to TRBJ2-1; 8 nucleotides line up with TRBD2. V gave up 7 bases and J gave up 3 bases; unmatched junction bases: 11. This CDR3 contains 16 residues. Germline-derived CDR1 and CDR2 are MDHEN and SYDVKM. CDR3 loop: CASKRYSGTSYNEQFF. DNA for the CDR3: TGTGCCAGCAAGAGATATTCGGGGACTAGCTACAATGAGCAGTTCTTC.

This chain links TRBV7-9 with TRBJ2-5; TRBD1 or TRBD2 may be the D gene (5 bases each). The CDR3 contains 15 residues. CDR1 and CDR2 (germline): SEHNR, FQNEAQ (reference sequence). The ends were cut back, 5 bases at V and 2 bases at J, with 15 bases in the middle. CDR3 sequence reads: CASSQAGTGQETQYF. The CDR3 DNA sequence: TGTGCCAGCAGCCAGGCCGGGACGGGGCAAGAGACCCAGTACTTC.

V and J are TRBV20-1 and TRBJ2-2, with D perhaps matching TRBD1 (5 bases). Between the trimmed V and J ends, which lost 0 bases and 4 bases, there was a span of 12 bases. CDR3 size: 15 residues. Per germline, CDR1 DFQATT and CDR2 SNEGSKA (reference sequence). CDR3 in amino acids: CSARDWRQSTGELFF. The CDR3 DNA follows: TGCAGTGCTAGAGATTGGAGACAGTCCACCGGGGAGCTGTTTTTT.

This clonotype occurred a few times. The chain joins TRBV7-3 to TRBJ2-2; 9 nucleotides line up with TRBD2. The germline gives CDR1 SGHTA, CDR2 FQGTGA. V was clipped by 5 bases and J by 1 base; unmatched bases: 5. The CDR3 totals 16 residues. CDR3 in DNA: TGTGCCAGCAGCCCTCCTAGCGGGGAGAACACCGGGGAGCTGTTTTTT. Residues: CASSPPSGENTGELFF.